One sample yielded the 24 T cell receptor beta chains listed below, sequenced in a study of patients and donors after allogeneic stem cell transplantation. One entry per CDR3 protein results from TCRdb running MiXCR on the RT-PCR reads. The table shows around 90,000 distinct CDR3 sequences, with about 48% occurring only once. Sequenced: blood, either unsorted or a sorted T cell fraction (not recorded which). The receptor set was obtained from a human donor who was either an allogeneic HSCT recipient or a stem cell or donor lymphocyte infusion donor (not recorded which). It is not recorded whose cells these are; they may come from a transplant donor.

The rearrangement joins TRBV6-1 to TRBJ1-1, with a possible D match to TRBD1 (6 bases). There are 14 residues in the CDR3. Germline lookup yields CDR1 MNHNS and CDR2 SASEGT. V lost 3 bases, J lost 8 bases, and 16 bases lay in between. This CDR3 reads CASSEPGHQGEAFF. DNA for the CDR3: TGTGCCAGCAGTGAGCCGGGACACCAAGGAGAAGCTTTCTTT.

V is TRBV6-1 and J is TRBJ1-2, with 9 bases identical to TRBD1. CDR3 size: 16 residues. Germline V gene lookup returns CDR1 MNHNS and CDR2 SASEGT. The J segment lost 7 bases and the V segment lost 2 bases, leaving 11 bases of the junction unmatched. The CDR3 region has the DNA TGTGCCAGCAGTGAACTCGAGGGACAGGGAAGCTCTGGCTACACCTTC. Translated, it gives CASSELEGQGSSGYTF.

The CDR3 nucleotides are TGTGCCAGCAGCCGGGACGGACCCTATGGCTACACCTTC. Its protein product is CASSRDGPYGYTF. The chain combines TRBV3-1 with TRBJ1-2; perhaps TRBD1 as D (5 bases). V lost 4 bases to trimming and J lost 4 bases, with 10 bases between them. Germline V gene sequence: CDR1 LGHDT, CDR2 YNNKEL (reference sequence). The length of the CDR3 is 13 residues.

This chain connects TRBV29-1 to TRBJ1-2; D unclear. Between the trimmed V and J ends, which lost 3 bases and 6 bases, there was a span of 11 bases. The germline CDR1 and CDR2 sequences are SQVTM and ANQGSEA. The length of the CDR3 is 12 residues. CDR3 in DNA: TGCAGCGTTGAGGGAAACGTTAATGGCTACACCTTC. It specifies CSVEGNVNGYTF.

CDR3 loop: CSVGGAGGRTYEQYF. The DNA of the CDR3 is TGCAGCGTTGGAGGAGCGGGGGGTCGGACCTACGAGCAGTACTTC. The chain joins TRBV29-1 to TRBJ2-7; 9 bases map to TRBD2. Losses at the gene ends were 4 bases for V and 2 bases for J; bases not matched to a gene: 9. The CDR3 has 15 amino acids. Germline loops: CDR1 SQVTM, CDR2 ANQGSEA.

This chain connects TRBV5-1 to TRBJ2-5; D not resolved. There are 14 residues in the CDR3. V lost 4 bases and J lost 4, with 14 bases in between. The germline V gene has CDR1 SGHRS and CDR2 YFSETQ. The CDR3 DNA reads TGCGCCAGCAGCGCCGACACTGTACGAGAGACCCAGTACTTC. Protein: CASSADTVRETQYF.

This clonotype has just a few counts. V usage is TRBV6-6 and J usage is TRBJ1-1; 7 nucleotides match TRBD1. Germline V CDR1 and CDR2: MNHNY, SVGAGI (reference sequence). The CDR3 loop spans 12 amino acids. With 5 bases clipped from V and 8 bases from J, the junction kept 5 bases outside the gene matches. The CDR3 DNA follows: TGTGCCAGCAGTCATGGGACAGCGGAAGCTTTCTTT. Translated, it gives CASSHGTAEAFF.

This clonotype was picked up a small number of times. The chain joins TRBV7-2 to TRBJ1-1, with D possibly being TRBD1 (5 bases). The CDR3 covers 15 residues. The V and J ends lost 5 bases and 1 base respectively, with 14 bases between them. CDR1 is SGHTA and CDR2 is FQGNSA in the germline V gene. CDR3 bases: TGTGCCAGCAGCATTGCAGGGTTCGGGAACACTGAAGCTTTCTTT. It yields the protein CASSIAGFGNTEAFF.

The rearrangement uses TRBV4-1 and TRBJ1-2; possibly TRBD1 for D (5 bases). The CDR3 is 14 residues long. V was shortened by 4 bases and J by 2 bases, with 11 bases between the two germline ends. Germline loops: CDR1 MGHRA, CDR2 YSYEKL. The CDR3 loop is CASSPIRDNYGYTF. In DNA form, the CDR3 reads TGCGCCAGCAGCCCAATCCGGGACAACTATGGCTACACCTTC.

V gene TRBV6-5 combines with J gene TRBJ1-1; 7 positions agree with TRBD1. CDR3 size: 16 residues. Germline CDR1 reads MNHEY; CDR2 reads SVGAGI. Trimming at V came to 2 bases and at J to 4 bases, leaving 10 bases not matched to a gene. This CDR3 is CASSYGQVLYVTEAFF. The CDR3 DNA follows: TGTGCCAGCAGTTACGGACAGGTTCTGTATGTCACTGAAGCTTTCTTT.

This clonotype was picked up a small number of times. This rearrangement joins TRBV7-2 to TRBJ1-4; D perhaps matches TRBD1 (6 bases). CDR3 size: 17 residues. V lost 0 bases and J 3 bases, leaving 14 bases between the germline ends. The germline CDR1 and CDR2 sequences are SGHTA and FQGNSA. CDR3: CASSLARQAFSNEKLFF. The CDR3 coding sequence is TGTGCCAGCAGCTTAGCCAGACAGGCCTTCTCTAATGAAAAACTGTTTTTT.

J is TRBJ1-1 and V is TRBV7-2; the D is unclear. Germline assignment: CDR1 SGHTA and CDR2 FQGNSA. This CDR3 contains 15 residues. Trimming left V 5 bases short and J 2 bases short, with 15 bases between. This chain's CDR3 is CASSPMGSFNTEAFF. In nucleotides, the CDR3 is TGTGCCAGCAGCCCGATGGGGAGTTTCAACACTGAAGCTTTCTTT.

V is TRBV12-3 or TRBV12-4 and J is TRBJ2-2; TRBD2 matches at 12 bases. This CDR3 is 15 amino acids long. The trim removed 5 bases at V and 4 bases at J, leaving 2 bases unmatched. The CDR3: CASSPGLAGTGELFF. The CDR3 DNA is TGTGCCAGCAGTCCGGGACTAGCGGGCACCGGGGAGCTGTTTTTT.

The rearrangement joins TRBV10-3 to TRBJ2-5; D gene uncertain. The V gene lost 6 bases and the J gene lost 2 bases, with 10 bases spanning the gap. The germline V gene has CDR1 ENHRY and CDR2 SYGVKD. This CDR3 has 13 residues. CDR3 protein: CAISARAQETQYF. CDR3 nucleotide sequence: TGTGCCATCAGCGCTCGGGCTCAAGAGACCCAGTACTTC.

The chain carries TRBV13 and TRBJ2-7; D gene unclear. This CDR3 region has 12 residues. Trimming shortened V by 2 bases and J by 3 bases, and 5 bases separated the two germline ends. Germline V gene lookup returns CDR1 PRHDT and CDR2 FYEKMQ (reference sequence). DNA for the CDR3: TGTGCCAGCAGCTTACAGTACTACGAGCAGTACTTC. As protein: CASSLQYYEQYF.

The rearrangement links TRBV29-1 to TRBJ2-5; D may correspond to TRBD1 or TRBD2 (5 bases each). Trimming removed 4 bases from V and 3 bases from J, with 9 bases in between. This CDR3 has 12 residues. Germline CDR1 is SQVTM and CDR2 is ANQGSEA. In nucleotides, the CDR3 is TGCAGCGTTGCGGGGCATGAAGAGACCCAGTACTTC. Amino acids: CSVAGHEETQYF.

This clonotype was counted a few times. This chain connects TRBV6-5 to TRBJ1-3; D not certain. Trimming stripped 6 bases from V and 1 base from J, with 13 bases between. The V gene's germline CDR1 is MNHEY and CDR2 SVGAGI. This CDR3 spans 15 amino acids. CDR3 residues: CASRPTTSSGNTIYF. The CDR3 coding sequence is TGTGCCAGCAGGCCCACGACATCATCTGGAAACACCATATATTTT.

The rearrangement joins TRBV6-2 or TRBV6-3 to TRBJ2-1; TRBD2 matches at 9 bases. From germline, CDR1 is MNHEY and CDR2 SVGEGT. The CDR3 is made up of 15 amino acids. After removal of 7 bases from V and 6 bases from J, the junction contained 10 bases not matched to a gene. The chain's CDR3 is CASKLAGLARNEQFF. The CDR3 nucleotides are TGTGCCAGCAAGCTCGCGGGACTAGCACGCAATGAGCAGTTCTTC.

This clonotype was counted only a few times. The chain couples TRBV12-3 or TRBV12-4 to TRBJ1-5; D gene unclear. The CDR3 length is 14 residues. Trimming cost V 4 bases and J 2 bases, with 9 bases left between them. Written as DNA, the CDR3 is TGTGCCAGCAGTTACGGGATCGGCAATCAGCCCCAGCATTTT. This sequence encodes CASSYGIGNQPQHF.

This clonotype was detected a few times. This rearrangement joins TRBV12-3 or TRBV12-4 to TRBJ1-2; no definite D call. CDR3 length: 13 residues. The germline V and J ends were trimmed by 8 bases and 4 bases, with 14 bases remaining between them. CDR3 coding DNA: TGTGCCAGCCACCGAGTCTTGGGCTATGGCTACACCTTC. The encoded protein is CASHRVLGYGYTF.

The V call is TRBV28, the J call TRBJ1-5; D ambiguous. The V and J ends lost 3 bases and 4 bases respectively, with 7 bases between them. The CDR3 is 13 amino acids. CDR1 is MDHEN and CDR2 is SYDVKM in the germline V gene. CDR3 sequence reads: CASSLFGNQPQHF. CDR3 in DNA: TGTGCCAGCAGTTTGTTTGGGAATCAGCCCCAGCATTTT.

CDR3 in DNA: TGTGCCAGCAGTTTATACCTCTGGGGGCCTAGCACAGATACGCAGTATTTT. This sequence encodes CASSLYLWGPSTDTQYF. V usage is TRBV12-3 or TRBV12-4 and J usage is TRBJ2-3; D may be TRBD1 (6 bases). Trimming removed 2 bases at V and 0 bases at J, with 15 bases between. This CDR3 has 17 residues.

The chain employs TRBV3-1 and TRBJ2-7; the D is unclear. The V and J ends lost 0 bases and 3 bases respectively, with 3 bases between them. Germline CDR1 LGHDT, CDR2 YNNKEL (reference sequence). This CDR3 is 12 amino acids long. CDR3 amino acids: CASSQDDYEQYF. CDR3 bases: TGTGCCAGCAGCCAAGACGACTACGAGCAGTACTTC.

The chain links TRBV12-3 or TRBV12-4 to TRBJ1-6; tentative D call: TRBD1 (6 bases). V was pared by 3 bases and J by 8 bases, with 14 bases between. CDR3 size: 15 residues. CDR3 amino acids: CASSFFGGADSPLHF. The CDR3 DNA is TGTGCCAGCAGTTTCTTTGGGGGGGCCGATTCACCCCTCCACTTT.